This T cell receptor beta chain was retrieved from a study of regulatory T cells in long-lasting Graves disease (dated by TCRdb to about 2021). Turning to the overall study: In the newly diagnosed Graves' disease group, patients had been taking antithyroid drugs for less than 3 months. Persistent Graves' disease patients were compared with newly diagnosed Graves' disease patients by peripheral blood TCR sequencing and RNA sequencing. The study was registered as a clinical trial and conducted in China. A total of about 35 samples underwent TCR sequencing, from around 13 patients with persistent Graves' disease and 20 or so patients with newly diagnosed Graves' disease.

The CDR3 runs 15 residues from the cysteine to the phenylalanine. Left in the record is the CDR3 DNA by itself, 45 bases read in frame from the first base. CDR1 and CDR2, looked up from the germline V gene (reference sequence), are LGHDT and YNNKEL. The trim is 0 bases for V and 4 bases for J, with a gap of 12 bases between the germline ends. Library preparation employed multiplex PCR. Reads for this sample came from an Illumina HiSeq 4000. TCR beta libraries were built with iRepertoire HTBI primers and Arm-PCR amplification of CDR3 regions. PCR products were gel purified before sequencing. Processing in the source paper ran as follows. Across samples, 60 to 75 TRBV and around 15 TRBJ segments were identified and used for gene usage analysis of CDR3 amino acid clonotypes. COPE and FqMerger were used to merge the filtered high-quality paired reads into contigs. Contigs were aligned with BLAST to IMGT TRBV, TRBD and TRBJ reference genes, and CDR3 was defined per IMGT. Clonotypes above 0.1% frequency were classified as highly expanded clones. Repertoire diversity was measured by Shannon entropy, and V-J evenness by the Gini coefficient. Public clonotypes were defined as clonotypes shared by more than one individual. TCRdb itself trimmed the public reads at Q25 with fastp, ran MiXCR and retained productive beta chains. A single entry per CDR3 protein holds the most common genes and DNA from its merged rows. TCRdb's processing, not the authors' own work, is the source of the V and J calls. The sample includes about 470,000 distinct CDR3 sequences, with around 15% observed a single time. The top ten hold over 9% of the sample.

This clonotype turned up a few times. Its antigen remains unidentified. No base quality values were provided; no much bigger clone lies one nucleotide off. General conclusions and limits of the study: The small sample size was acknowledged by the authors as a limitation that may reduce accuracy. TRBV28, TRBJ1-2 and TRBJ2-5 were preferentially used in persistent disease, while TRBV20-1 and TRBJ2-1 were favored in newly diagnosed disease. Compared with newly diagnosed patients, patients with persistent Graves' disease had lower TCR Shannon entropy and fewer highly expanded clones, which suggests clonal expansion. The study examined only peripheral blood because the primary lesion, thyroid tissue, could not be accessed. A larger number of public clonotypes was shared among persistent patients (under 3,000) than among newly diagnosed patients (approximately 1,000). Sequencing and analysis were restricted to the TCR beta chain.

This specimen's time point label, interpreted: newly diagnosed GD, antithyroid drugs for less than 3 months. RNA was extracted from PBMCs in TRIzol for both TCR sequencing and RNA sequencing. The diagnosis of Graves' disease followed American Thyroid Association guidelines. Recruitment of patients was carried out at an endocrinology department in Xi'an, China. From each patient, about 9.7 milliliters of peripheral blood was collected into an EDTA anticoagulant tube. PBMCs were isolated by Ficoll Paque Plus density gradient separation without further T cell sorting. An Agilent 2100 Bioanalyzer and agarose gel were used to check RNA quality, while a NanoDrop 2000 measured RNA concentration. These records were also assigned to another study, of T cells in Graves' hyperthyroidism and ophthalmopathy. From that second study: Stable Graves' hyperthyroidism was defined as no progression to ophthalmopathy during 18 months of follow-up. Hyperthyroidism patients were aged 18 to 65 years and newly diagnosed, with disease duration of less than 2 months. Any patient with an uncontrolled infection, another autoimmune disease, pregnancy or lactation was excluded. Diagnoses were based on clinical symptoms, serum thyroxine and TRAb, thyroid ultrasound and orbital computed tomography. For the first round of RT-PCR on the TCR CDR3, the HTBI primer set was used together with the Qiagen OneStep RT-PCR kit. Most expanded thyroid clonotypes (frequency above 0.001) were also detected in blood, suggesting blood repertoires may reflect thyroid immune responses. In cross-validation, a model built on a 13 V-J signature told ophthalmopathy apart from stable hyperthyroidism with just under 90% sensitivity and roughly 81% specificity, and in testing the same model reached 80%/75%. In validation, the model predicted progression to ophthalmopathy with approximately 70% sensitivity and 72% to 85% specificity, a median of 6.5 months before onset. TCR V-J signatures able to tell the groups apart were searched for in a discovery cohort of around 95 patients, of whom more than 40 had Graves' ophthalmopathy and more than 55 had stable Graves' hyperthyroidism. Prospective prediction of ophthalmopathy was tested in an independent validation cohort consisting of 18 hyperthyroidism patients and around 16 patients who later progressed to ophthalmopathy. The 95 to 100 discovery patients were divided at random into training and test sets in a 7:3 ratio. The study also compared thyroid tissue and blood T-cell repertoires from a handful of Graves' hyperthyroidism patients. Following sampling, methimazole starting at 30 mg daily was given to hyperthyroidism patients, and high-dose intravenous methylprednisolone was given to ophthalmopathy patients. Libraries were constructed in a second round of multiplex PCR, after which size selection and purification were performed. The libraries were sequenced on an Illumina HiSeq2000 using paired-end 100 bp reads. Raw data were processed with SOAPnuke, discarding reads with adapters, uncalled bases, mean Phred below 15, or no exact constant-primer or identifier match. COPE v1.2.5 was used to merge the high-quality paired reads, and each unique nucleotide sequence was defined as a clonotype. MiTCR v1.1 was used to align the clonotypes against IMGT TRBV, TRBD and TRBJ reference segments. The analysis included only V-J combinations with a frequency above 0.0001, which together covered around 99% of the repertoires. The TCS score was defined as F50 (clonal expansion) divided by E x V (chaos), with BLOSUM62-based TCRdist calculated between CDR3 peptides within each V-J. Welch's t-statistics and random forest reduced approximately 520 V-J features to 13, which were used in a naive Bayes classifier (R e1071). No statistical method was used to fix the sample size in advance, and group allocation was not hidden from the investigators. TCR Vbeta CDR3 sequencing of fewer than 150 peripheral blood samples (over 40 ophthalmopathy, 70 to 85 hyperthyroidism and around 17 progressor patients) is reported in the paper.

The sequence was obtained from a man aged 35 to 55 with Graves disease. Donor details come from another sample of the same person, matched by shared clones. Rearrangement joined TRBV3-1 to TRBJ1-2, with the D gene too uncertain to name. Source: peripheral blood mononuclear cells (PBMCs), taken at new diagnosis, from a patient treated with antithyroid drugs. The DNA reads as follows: TGTGCCAGCAGCCAAGACCCAGTCGGCTTCTATGGCTACACCTTC. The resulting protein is CASSQDPVGFYGYTF.